Shown below are 18 T cell receptor beta chains from a single sample sequenced in a study of blood T cell repertoires in COVID-19. Libraries were prepared by immunoSEQ multiplex PCR; TCRdb keeps only in-frame clonotypes and omits some of them. The data hold 84,000 or so clones, with around 80% observed a single time. The specimen sequenced was peripheral blood. These TCRs come from a woman aged 80 or over with acute or convalescent COVID-19.

The rearrangement uses TRBV12-5 and TRBJ2-4; a weak D match, TRBD2 (6 bases). Looked up from germline, CDR1 is LGHNT and CDR2 is FRNRAP. Trimming shortened V by 1 base and J by 3 bases, and 19 bases separated the two germline ends. CDR3 length: 18 amino acids. The CDR3 sequence: CASGLAGGTGVGKNIQYF. The CDR3 DNA reads as TGTGCTAGTGGTTTGGCTGGCGGGACTGGTGTTGGCAAAAACATTCAGTACTTC.

This clone showed up just once. V usage is TRBV27 and J usage is TRBJ2-5; possible D gene TRBD1, 5 bases. V lost 7 bases to trimming and J lost 4 bases, with 19 bases between them. This CDR3 has 15 amino acids. Germline values: CDR1 MNHEY, CDR2 SMNVEV (reference sequence). CDR3 coding DNA: TGTGCCAGCAAAACCTTAGGGGCACGCGGAGAGACCCAGTACTTC. This sequence encodes CASKTLGARGETQYF.

The genes are TRBV11-2 and TRBJ1-1, with 12 bases matching TRBD1. This CDR3 has 17 residues. Germline V gene lookup returns CDR1 SGHAT and CDR2 FQNNGV. V lost 5 bases to trimming and J lost 1 base; unmatched junction nucleotides: 8. CDR3 nucleotides: TGTGCCAGCAGCCCCGCGGGACAGGGGGCGGGGAACACTGAAGCTTTCTTT. Its protein is CASSPAGQGAGNTEAFF.

About this clone: The identical CDR3 is also encoded by other nucleotide sequences in the sample. V and J are TRBV6-5 and TRBJ2-7; perhaps TRBD1 as D (5 bases). The CDR3 runs to 13 residues. The V end was cut by 2 bases, the J end by 0 bases, with 5 bases between. Germline values: CDR1 MNHEY, CDR2 SVGAGI. The CDR3: CASSYGHSYEQYF. The CDR3 DNA reads as TGTGCCAGCAGTTACGGACACTCCTACGAGCAGTACTTC.

The chain recombines TRBV28 with TRBJ2-3; 7 bases match TRBD1. J lost 7 bases, V lost 6 bases, and 13 bases had no gene match. This CDR3 is built from 15 residues. Looked up from germline, CDR1 is MDHEN and CDR2 is SYDVKM. CDR3 sequence (DNA): TGTGCCAGCAGGACCCGGACAGGTGAACCTTATACGCAGTATTTT. Its protein is CASRTRTGEPYTQYF.

The CDR3 here is CSVLGLALYNEQFF. CDR3 in DNA: TGCAGCGTCCTCGGACTAGCGCTCTACAATGAGCAGTTCTTC. This chain connects TRBV29-1 to TRBJ2-1, with 9 nucleotides matching TRBD2. The CDR3 runs to 14 residues. V was clipped by 6 bases and J by 3 bases; unmatched bases: 6. In germline, CDR1 is SQVTM, CDR2 ANQGSEA.

CDR3 amino acids: CASSMTGGTYNEQFF. The CDR3 coding sequence is TGTGCCAGCAGTATGACAGGGGGCACCTACAATGAGCAGTTCTTC. The chain uses TRBV6-5 and TRBJ2-1, with 10 bases fitting TRBD1. The CDR3 sequence is 15 residues long. V lost 5 bases, J lost 2 bases, and 3 bases stayed unmatched. From germline, CDR1 is MNHEY and CDR2 SVGAGI.

This clone was detected once. This sequence joins TRBV9 and TRBJ2-1; D is unresolved. Trimming took off 0 bases at V and 4 bases at J, with 5 bases between the two ends. This CDR3 contains 13 residues. Germline values: CDR1 SGDLS, CDR2 YYNGEE. DNA of the CDR3: TGTGCCAGCAGCGTAGGCGATTACAATGAGCAGTTCTTC. Protein sequence: CASSVGDYNEQFF.

The chain recombines TRBV19 with TRBJ1-6; TRBD1 aligns across 8 bases. V shed 7 bases, J shed 9 bases, and the junction held 8 bases outside the gene matches. CDR3 length: 14 residues. Germline CDR1 reads LNHDA; CDR2 reads SQIVND (reference sequence). As DNA, the CDR3 is TGTGCCAGTAAGAGGACAGGGCCAAGTTCACCCCTCCACTTT. Protein: CASKRTGPSSPLHF.

The sample holds one count of this clone. The rearrangement links TRBV28 to TRBJ2-7, with D unclear. The ends were cut back, 5 bases at V and 2 bases at J, with 10 bases in the middle. The germline CDR1 and CDR2 sequences are MDHEN and SYDVKM. The length of the CDR3 is 13 residues. The CDR3, as DNA: TGTGCCAGCAGTGGCCCACAAACCTACGAGCAGTACTTC. This gives the protein CASSGPQTYEQYF.

In DNA form, the CDR3 reads TGTGCCAGCAGCGCGGGACTAGCGGGATCCGGGGAGCTGTTTTTT. This gives the protein CASSAGLAGSGELFF. This chain joins TRBV5-6 and TRBJ2-2; 13 nucleotides align to TRBD2. The ends lost 4 bases at V and 6 bases at J; junction bases unmatched: 3. The CDR3 has 15 amino acids. From germline, CDR1 is SGHDT and CDR2 YYEEEE.

The table lists this clone with a few counts. V usage is TRBV28 and J usage is TRBJ2-2, with D perhaps TRBD1 (6 bases). Germline V gene data show CDR1 as MDHEN and CDR2 as SYDVKM. With 8 bases removed from V and 1 base from J, the gap between germline ends came to 14 bases. CDR3 size: 15 residues. CDR3 in DNA: TGTGCCAGCCAATCAGGGGTAGGGAACACCGGGGAGCTGTTTTTT. It translates to CASQSGVGNTGELFF.

Details on this clone: A junction end diverges from the germline sequence, so it may reflect a read error. The chain carries TRBV7-9 and TRBJ2-3; D is perhaps TRBD1 (6 bases). Germline CDR1 is SEHNR and CDR2 is FQNEAQ (reference sequence). CDR3 size: 13 residues. The CDR3 loop reads CIQGILGTDTQYF. The CDR3 DNA is TGCATCCAGGGGATCCTTGGCACAGATACGCAGTATTTT.

CDR3 nucleotide sequence: TGTGCCTGGAGTGGACAGTTCTACGAGCAGTACTTC. Translated: CAWSGQFYEQYF. The chain recombines TRBV30 with TRBJ2-7; D is possibly TRBD1 (5 bases). V shed 1 base and J shed 3 bases, with 7 bases lying between them. Germline lookup yields CDR1 GTSNPN and CDR2 SVGIG (reference sequence). This CDR3 has 12 amino acids. The full variable domain, in which reference TRBV30 and TRBJ2-7 provide the parts outside the CDR3, is SQTIHQWPATLVQPVGSPLSLECTVEGTSNPNLYWYRQAAGRGLQLLFYSVGIGQISSEVPQNLSASRPQDRQFILSSKKLLLSDSGFYLCAWSGQFYEQYFGPGTRLTVT.

This chain links TRBV7-2 with TRBJ1-4, with a weak D call TRBD1 (6 bases). The ends were cut back, 4 bases at V and 0 bases at J, with 18 bases in the middle. Germline V gene data show CDR1 as SGHTA and CDR2 as FQGNSA. The CDR3 has 18 residues. In DNA form, the CDR3 reads TGTGCCAGCAGCTGGCGACAGGTGGACCGAGCAACTAATGAAAAACTGTTTTTT. It yields the protein CASSWRQVDRATNEKLFF.

The rearrangement links TRBV28 to TRBJ1-1; TRBD1 agrees at 7 bases. Germline V CDR1 and CDR2: MDHEN, SYDVKM. V shed 7 bases, J shed 3 bases, and the junction held 8 bases outside the gene matches. The CDR3 contains 14 residues. CDR3 protein: CASNPPGQHTEAFF. CDR3 DNA sequence: TGTGCCAGCAATCCCCCGGGACAGCACACTGAAGCTTTCTTT.

The chain has TRBV6-2 or TRBV6-3 and TRBJ2-1, with TRBD2 identical over 9 bases. The ends lost 2 bases at V and 8 bases at J; junction bases unmatched: 7. The CDR3 spans 15 residues. Germline V gives CDR1 MNHEY, CDR2 SVGEGT. The CDR3 sequence is CASSYSGRKWDEQFF. In DNA form, the CDR3 reads TGTGCCAGCAGTTACAGCGGGAGGAAGTGGGATGAGCAGTTCTTC.

The rearrangement joins TRBV18 to TRBJ2-4; maybe TRBD1 (6 bases). V was pared by 3 bases and J by 11 bases, with 17 bases between. The CDR3 is 14 amino acids. Germline V gives CDR1 KGHSH, CDR2 LQKENI. CDR3 amino acids: CASSPPGQPGFQYF. The CDR3 DNA is TGTGCCAGCTCACCCCCTGGACAGCCGGGTTTTCAGTACTTC.